Given below is one T cell receptor (beta chain) in context. Its antigen is undetermined. Each CDR3 protein gets one entry after TCRdb re-called the 5' RACE reads with MiXCR. The sample contains 1.5 million to 2 million distinct CDR3 sequences, roughly 35% of which appear only once. Losses at the gene ends were 10 bases for V and 8 bases for J; bases not matched to a gene: 7. The CDR3 sequence is 13 residues long. The record originates from a study of identical twins. Whole-study results and caveats: Potential partial confounding of zero-insertion analyses by invariant MAIT and iNKT cells was noted. Cord blood beta clonotypes present at high abundance carried fewer insertions; no such pattern appeared in memory repertoires. Researchers reported weaker excess twin sharing in beta out-of-frame sequences. Recombination models fit unrelated individuals' TCR alpha sharing but underestimated twins'.

Sequenced: cord blood. The chain links TRBV12-3 or TRBV12-4 to TRBJ1-6; TRBD1 aligns across 8 bases. The sequence was obtained from a newborn girl in good health. CDR3 residues: CANTPQGDSPLHF. The CDR3 DNA reads TGTGCCAACACCCCACAGGGGGATTCACCCCTCCACTTT.